The sequence of this T cell receptor (beta chain) was determined in a study of blood T cell repertoires in COVID-19. V dropped 7 bases and J dropped 6 bases, with 15 bases sitting between them. CDR3 size: 13 residues. Per germline, CDR1 ENHRY and CDR2 SYGVKD. Some clones are missing from TCRdb's copy, which holds only in-frame ones; the method was immunoSEQ multiplex PCR. This sample has about 160,000 clones, with about 90% found just once. The chain is built from TRBV10-3 and TRBJ1-1; TRBD1 might be the D (6 bases). Sequencing was performed on PBMCs or T cells enriched from blood (not recorded which). This receptor was identified in a woman aged 45-59 years who had recovered from COVID-19. The CDR3, as DNA: TGTGCCATCACCCGGACGGGGGGCGCTGAAGCTTTCTTT. Its translation is CAITRTGGAEAFF.